These T cell receptor beta chains were read from a single sample in a study of cytomegalovirus exposure and HLA in healthy donors. Repertoires were generated with immunoSEQ multiplex PCR, while TCRdb's copy carries only in-frame clones and drops some. The data contain about 190,000 clones, 80% to 90% of them singletons. Specimen: PBMCs. These receptors came from a young man in good health and CMV-seronegative. The CDR3 runs from the conserved cysteine through the conserved F or W. Fields, in order: D gene, V gene, J gene, clone size, CDR3 DNA, CDR3 protein. D genes are given only for firm matches. Not every row has a clone size; where given, it reads once, few, many or a size class.

d_call: TRBD1
v_call: TRBV2
j_call: TRBJ2-2
clone_size: NA
cdr3_nt: TGTGCCAGCAGGATCCTGACAGGGGGTCACGGGGAGCTGTTTTTT
cdr3_aa: CASRILTGGHGELFF

d_call: TRBD2
v_call: TRBV9
j_call: TRBJ2-1
clone_size: once
cdr3_nt: TGTGCCAGCAGCGTAATTAGCGGGGTAGCGTACAATGAGCAGTTCTTC
cdr3_aa: CASSVISGVAYNEQFF

d_call: TRBD2
v_call: TRBV28
j_call: TRBJ2-5
clone_size: NA
cdr3_nt: TGTGCCAGCAGGAAGCACGGGACTAGATTTATGGAGACCCAGTACTTC
cdr3_aa: CASRKHGTRFMETQYF

d_call: NA
v_call: TRBV30
j_call: TRBJ1-6
clone_size: NA
cdr3_nt: TGTGCCTGGAGTGTTCAGGGTTTACCCCTCCACTTT
cdr3_aa: CAWSVQGLPLHF

d_call: NA
v_call: TRBV4-3
j_call: TRBJ1-1
clone_size: NA
cdr3_nt: TGCGCCAGCAGCCAAGACCCCACTTCGAGACGGGACACTGAAGCTTTCTTT
cdr3_aa: CASSQDPTSRRDTEAFF

d_call: NA
v_call: TRBV7-2
j_call: TRBJ2-1
clone_size: NA
cdr3_nt: TGTGCCAGCAGCCCTACCCTTAATGAGCAGTTCTTC
cdr3_aa: CASSPTLNEQFF

d_call: NA
v_call: TRBV6-6
j_call: TRBJ1-1
clone_size: few
cdr3_nt: TGTGCCAGCAGTTATGAGGCTTTGGACACTGAAGCTTTCTTT
cdr3_aa: CASSYEALDTEAFF

d_call: NA
v_call: TRBV5-1
j_call: TRBJ1-6
clone_size: NA
cdr3_nt: TGCGCCAGCAGCTTGGGTGGGCAGGTGAATAATTCACCCCTCCACTTT
cdr3_aa: CASSLGGQVNNSPLHF

d_call: TRBD2
v_call: TRBV19
j_call: TRBJ2-7
clone_size: NA
cdr3_nt: TGTGCCAACCCAAACGGGAGGGCCATCCCCTACGAGCAGTACTTC
cdr3_aa: CANPNGRAIPYEQYF

d_call: NA
v_call: TRBV10-2
j_call: TRBJ2-7
clone_size: NA
cdr3_nt: TGCGCCAGCAGCCCGACCGGACAGTCGGGCGAGCAGTACTTC
cdr3_aa: CASSPTGQSGEQYF

d_call: TRBD2
v_call: TRBV10-1
j_call: TRBJ2-1
clone_size: NA
cdr3_nt: TGCGCCAGCAGTGAAGGAGTAGTAGCGGGGGGGCCGGGGAATGAGCAGTTCTTC
cdr3_aa: CASSEGVVAGGPGNEQFF

d_call: NA
v_call: TRBV5-8
j_call: TRBJ2-7
clone_size: NA
cdr3_nt: TGTGCCAGCAAGTTCGGAGGTCTAGTCCCCTACGAGCAGTACTTC
cdr3_aa: CASKFGGLVPYEQYF

d_call: TRBD1
v_call: TRBV7-8
j_call: TRBJ1-5
clone_size: once
cdr3_nt: TGTGCCAGCAGCTCTACAGGGGATCAGCCCCAGCATTTT
cdr3_aa: CASSSTGDQPQHF

d_call: TRBD1
v_call: TRBV18
j_call: TRBJ2-2
clone_size: once
cdr3_nt: TGTGCCAGCTCAACGGGACAGGGGGCGATAGAAAGTAACACCGGGGAGCTGTTTTTT
cdr3_aa: CASSTGQGAIESNTGELFF

d_call: NA
v_call: TRBV10-2
j_call: TRBJ2-7
clone_size: NA
cdr3_nt: TGCGCCACATCGGACCTCCCGGGGTACGAGCAGTACTTC
cdr3_aa: CATSDLPGYEQYF

d_call: TRBD1
v_call: TRBV27
j_call: TRBJ2-6
clone_size: NA
cdr3_nt: TGTGCCAGCAGGTATACAGGGGGTGGGGCCAACGTCCTGACTTTC
cdr3_aa: CASRYTGGGANVLTF

d_call: NA
v_call: TRBV4-1
j_call: TRBJ1-3
clone_size: NA
cdr3_nt: TGCGCCAGCAGCCAAGAGCAGGGGAACACCATATATTTT
cdr3_aa: CASSQEQGNTIYF

d_call: TRBD1
v_call: TRBV9
j_call: TRBJ2-3
clone_size: once
cdr3_nt: TGTGCCAGCAGTCCCACCAGGGACAGGAGCACAGATACGCAGTATTTT
cdr3_aa: CASSPTRDRSTDTQYF

d_call: NA
v_call: TRBV6-5
j_call: TRBJ1-2
clone_size: NA
cdr3_nt: TGTGCCAGCAGTTCGGAGCTCAACTATGGCTACACCTTC
cdr3_aa: CASSSELNYGYTF

d_call: NA
v_call: TRBV15
j_call: TRBJ1-4
clone_size: few
cdr3_nt: TGTGCCACCAGCAGAGGACTTAATGAAAAACTGTTTTTT
cdr3_aa: CATSRGLNEKLFF

d_call: NA
v_call: TRBV7-9
j_call: TRBJ2-1
clone_size: NA
cdr3_nt: TGTTCCAGCAGCTTAGGGCGGGAGCAGTTCTTC
cdr3_aa: CSSSLGREQFF

d_call: NA
v_call: TRBV7-9
j_call: TRBJ2-2
clone_size: once
cdr3_nt: TGTGCCAGCAATGGACGGGGGATCACCGGGGAGCTGTTTTTT
cdr3_aa: CASNGRGITGELFF

d_call: TRBD1
v_call: TRBV5-4
j_call: TRBJ2-7
clone_size: NA
cdr3_nt: TGTGCCAGCAGCTCCGGGACAGGCGGCTACGAGCAGTACTTC
cdr3_aa: CASSSGTGGYEQYF